This entry lists 18 T cell receptor beta chains sequenced from one sample in a study of T cell clonotyping in hematopoietic cell transplantation. Noted time point: recipient sample about 28 days before transplant, after cytoreduction. Produced via immunoSEQ multiplex PCR; TCRdb's table is partial and in-frame only. Among around 13,000 clones listed, approximately 83% were seen once. Source: peripheral blood mononuclear cells, taken before stem cell transplant. The receptors shown here come from a man aged 55 to 69 with acute myeloid leukemia. Some clones in this sample may be carry-over from other donors' samples.

The chain combines TRBV4-3 with TRBJ1-6, with D perhaps TRBD1 (5 bases). Germline lookup yields CDR1 LGHNA and CDR2 YSLEER. This CDR3 region has 16 residues. V was clipped by 0 bases and J by 9 bases, with 15 bases between them. The CDR3 bases are TGCGCCAGCAGCCAAGAATTGGGCAGGGTGAGTTCACCCCTCCACTTT. It yields the protein CASSQELGRVSSPLHF.

This clone appeared a single time. The chain joins TRBV19 to TRBJ1-2, with D perhaps matching TRBD1 (5 bases). V was trimmed by 1 base and J by 8 bases, leaving 17 bases between them. The CDR3 loop spans 15 amino acids. The germline V gene has CDR1 LNHDA and CDR2 SQIVND (reference sequence). The CDR3 nucleotides are TGTGCCAGTAGTATAGGTGCGGGCAGGGCGGACGGCTACACCTTC. Translated: CASSIGAGRADGYTF.

This chain joins TRBV9 and TRBJ2-7; D is tentatively TRBD1 or TRBD2 (6 bases each). CDR3 length: 14 residues. V dropped 4 bases and J dropped 2 bases, with 13 bases sitting between them. From germline, CDR1 is SGDLS and CDR2 YYNGEE. The CDR3 DNA sequence: TGTGCCAGCAGCCCCGGGGGCCAGGCCTACGAGCAGTACTTC. This sequence encodes CASSPGGQAYEQYF. The whole variable domain, remainder taken from reference TRBV9 and TRBJ2-7, is DSGVTQTPKHLITATGQRVTLRCSPRSGDLSVYWYQQSLDQGLQFLIQYYNGEERAKGNILERFSAQQFPDLHSELNLSSLELGDSALYFCASSPGGQAYEQYFGPGTRLTVT.

The chain links TRBV5-1 to TRBJ1-1; TRBD1 aligns across 8 bases. Germline CDR1 is SGHRS and CDR2 is YFSETQ. The CDR3 has 13 amino acids. J was trimmed by 4 bases and V by 3 bases; bases with no gene match: 2. The DNA for the CDR3 is TGCGCCAGCAGCTGGGACAGGTCCACTGAAGCTTTCTTT. Amino acids: CASSWDRSTEAFF.

The genes are TRBV11-1 and TRBJ2-1; 8 nucleotides agree with TRBD1. The V segment lost 0 bases and the J segment 5 bases; nucleotides outside the gene matches: 9. The CDR3 totals 17 residues. Germline CDR1 SGHAT, CDR2 FQDESV (reference sequence). The CDR3 sequence: CASSLATDREINNEQFF. The CDR3 DNA follows: TGTGCCAGCAGCTTAGCAACGGACAGGGAAATAAACAATGAGCAGTTCTTC.

This rearrangement joins TRBV21-1 to TRBJ2-7; the table's D gene call, TRBD1, was not cross checked with the DNA. TRBV21-1 has pseudogene status. The CDR3 is made up of 14 amino acids. The CDR3 coding sequence is TGTGCCAGCAGCCAAGCTAACAGTCTGGCCGAGCAGTACTTC. Its protein is CASSQANSLAEQYF.

The chain joins TRBV11-2 to TRBJ2-3, with D perhaps matching TRBD1 or TRBD2 (9 bases each). This CDR3 comprises 15 residues. The germline CDR1 and CDR2 sequences are SGHAT and FQNNGV. V lost 3 bases to trimming and J lost 6 bases, with 16 bases between them. The CDR3 DNA is TGTGCCAGCAGCTTCCCTAGCGGGACAGGGGATACGCAGTATTTT. Its translation: CASSFPSGTGDTQYF.

This rearrangement joins TRBV30 to TRBJ2-1; D is ambiguous. Trimming stripped 0 bases from V and 0 bases from J, with 12 bases between. The V gene's germline CDR1 is GTSNPN and CDR2 SVGIG (reference sequence). The CDR3 is 16 amino acids. The CDR3 nucleotides are TGTGCCTGGAGTGTAAAGGGTCTTAGCTCCTACAATGAGCAGTTCTTC. Protein: CAWSVKGLSSYNEQFF. Full variable domain (missing parts from reference TRBV30 and TRBJ2-1): SQTIHQWPATLVQPVGSPLSLECTVEGTSNPNLYWYRQAAGRGLQLLFYSVGIGQISSEVPQNLSASRPQDRQFILSSKKLLLSDSGFYLCAWSVKGLSSYNEQFFGPGTRLTVL.

The V call is TRBV2, the J call TRBJ2-1; D is tentatively TRBD1 or TRBD2 (5 bases each). The CDR3 consists of 15 residues. Trimming stripped 8 bases from V and 6 bases from J, with 20 bases between. CDR1 SNHLY and CDR2 FYNNEI come from the germline V gene. The CDR3: CASVQWGRGTNEQFF. The CDR3 coding sequence is TGTGCCAGCGTCCAGTGGGGCAGAGGGACCAATGAGCAGTTCTTC. The full variable domain, its missing parts supplied by reference TRBV2 and TRBJ2-1, is EPEVTQTPSHQVTQMGQEVILRCVPISNHLYFYWYRQILGQKVEFLVSFYNNEISEKSEIFDDQFSVERPDGSNFTLKIRSTKLEDSAMYFCASVQWGRGTNEQFFGPGTRLTVL.

V usage is TRBV5-5 and J usage is TRBJ2-7; possibly TRBD1 for D (6 bases). Trimming shortened V by 4 bases and J by 1 base, and 12 bases separated the two germline ends. In germline, CDR1 is SGHKS, CDR2 YYEKEE (reference sequence). The CDR3 is 14 residues long. The CDR3 region has the DNA TGTGCCAGCAGCCTGTCGCAGGGGTCCTACGAGCAGTACTTC. Encoded protein: CASSLSQGSYEQYF.

The CDR3 region is CASSSDRAVSPLHF. CDR3 sequence (DNA): TGTGCCAGCAGTTCGGACAGGGCCGTTTCACCCCTCCACTTT. The chain joins TRBV2 to TRBJ1-6, with 8 bases lining up with TRBD1. Unmatched junction bases numbered 6, after V lost 5 bases and J lost 9 bases. Germline CDR1 SNHLY, CDR2 FYNNEI. CDR3 size: 14 residues. Looking up the rest from reference TRBV2 and TRBJ1-6 gives the full variable domain: EPEVTQTPSHQVTQMGQEVILRCVPISNHLYFYWYRQILGQKVEFLVSFYNNEISEKSEIFDDQFSVERPDGSNFTLKIRSTKLEDSAMYFCASSSDRAVSPLHFGNGTRLTVT.

The CDR3, as DNA: TGTGCCAGCAGTTTATCCGGGGCCGAAAAACTGTTTTTT. Translation gives CASSLSGAEKLFF. V is TRBV27 and J is TRBJ1-4, with D perhaps matching TRBD1 (5 bases). Trimming shortened V by 0 bases and J by 8 bases, and 7 bases separated the two germline ends. Per germline, CDR1 MNHEY and CDR2 SMNVEV (reference sequence). This CDR3 contains 13 residues.

The genes are TRBV9 and TRBJ1-4; weak D call: TRBD1 (6 bases). Trimming shortened V by 3 bases and J by 2 bases, and 11 bases separated the two germline ends. Germline lookup yields CDR1 SGDLS and CDR2 YYNGEE. The CDR3 has 15 amino acids. The CDR3 here is CASSAYRDTNEKLFF. CDR3 DNA: TGTGCCAGCAGCGCCTACAGGGATACTAATGAAAAACTGTTTTTT.

The J gene is TRBJ1-1, the V gene TRBV6-5, with a possible D match to TRBD1 (5 bases). This CDR3 region has 14 residues. Deletions cut 3 bases from V and 1 base from J, with 9 bases between. Germline V lookup: CDR1 MNHEY, CDR2 SVGAGI. The CDR3 loop reads CASSYGHPNTEAFF. For the CDR3, the DNA is TGTGCCAGCAGTTATGGACATCCGAACACTGAAGCTTTCTTT.

The chain employs TRBV28 and TRBJ2-7; 8 bases fit TRBD2. After removal of 4 bases from V and 1 base from J, the junction contained 3 bases not matched to a gene. Germline V CDR1 and CDR2: MDHEN, SYDVKM. There are 14 residues in the CDR3. The CDR3 nucleotides are TGTGCCAGCAGTTCCGGGACTAGGTCCTACGAGCAGTACTTC. This codes for CASSSGTRSYEQYF.

The chain is built from TRBV19 and TRBJ1-3; perhaps TRBD1 as D (5 bases). Germline CDR1 LNHDA, CDR2 SQIVND (reference sequence). Trimming took 3 bases from V and 0 from J, leaving 15 bases between them. The CDR3 has 17 residues. CDR3 sequence (DNA): TGTGCCAGTAGTATCGGCTCAGGGATTCTCTCTGGAAACACCATATATTTT. This translates into CASSIGSGILSGNTIYF.

The gene calls are TRBV9 and TRBJ1-5; tentative D call: TRBD1 (5 bases). The CDR3 loop spans 15 amino acids. Per germline, CDR1 SGDLS and CDR2 YYNGEE. The V end lost 0 bases, the J end lost 5 bases, and 12 bases lay between the germline ends. CDR3 sequence: CASSVGGSVDQPQHF. CDR3 bases: TGTGCCAGCAGCGTAGGGGGCTCGGTCGATCAGCCCCAGCATTTT.

The rearrangement links TRBV28 to TRBJ1-2; D may be TRBD1 (5 bases). The CDR3 spans 14 residues. Germline-derived CDR1 and CDR2 are MDHEN and SYDVKM. Trimming shortened V by 4 bases and J by 3 bases, and 12 bases separated the two germline ends. The CDR3 nucleotides read TGTGCCAGCAGTTCGCAGGGTGGGGACTATGGCTACACCTTC. Encoded protein: CASSSQGGDYGYTF.